A selection of T cell receptor beta chains follows, all from one sample in a study of metastatic and nonmetastatic thyroid tumors. TCRdb called clones again from the PCR reads with MiXCR. The sample consists of tens of thousands of clones, 24% of them appearing once. The sample taken for sequencing was blood. All receptors come from a male donor with papillary thyroid cancer or a benign thyroid nodule (not recorded which). Some clones in this sample may be carry-over from other donors' samples. Each CDR3 is given with its conserved first and last residue. A D gene is named only where the DNA matches it firmly. Clone size, where shown, is once, few, many, or a class for clones that have expanded.

>TRBV5-5|.|TRBJ1-4|once
CASIPQGMHEELFF
TGTGCCAGCATCCCCCAGGGGATGCATGAAGAACTGTTTTTT
>TRBV6-2/TRBV6-3|TRBD1|TRBJ2-7|few
CATLRGSFYEQYF
TGTGCCACCCTCAGGGGGTCATTCTACGAGCAGTACTTC
>TRBV5-1|TRBD1|TRBJ2-7|.
CASSPGQGTNEQYF
TGCGCCAGCAGCCCAGGACAGGGAACCAACGAGCAGTACTTC
>TRBV19|.|TRBJ2-1|many
CASSIDRTSQYNEQFF
TGTGCCAGTAGTATAGATCGAACTAGCCAGTACAATGAGCAGTTCTTC
>TRBV11-2|.|TRBJ2-3|.
CASSRDRDTQYF
TGTGCCAGCAGCCGCGACCGGGATACGCAGTATTTT
>TRBV7-2|.|TRBJ2-6|many
CASSLAGPLGANVLTF
TGTGCCAGCAGCTTAGCCGGGCCCCTGGGGGCCAACGTCCTGACTTTC
>TRBV7-9|.|TRBJ2-5|many
CASSLGGGGRETQYF
TGTGCCAGCAGCTTAGGCGGAGGGGGGAGGGAGACCCAGTACTTC
>TRBV4-2|.|TRBJ1-1|many
CASSQEWGLNTEAFF
TGTGCCAGCAGCCAAGAGTGGGGGCTGAACACTGAAGCTTTCTTT
>TRBV2|.|TRBJ2-3|many
CATRRQPSTDTQYF
TGTGCCACCAGAAGACAGCCTAGCACAGATACGCAGTATTTT
>TRBV11-2|.|TRBJ1-3|.
CASSLNGATSGNTIYF
TGTGCCAGCAGCTTAAATGGAGCAACCTCTGGAAACACCATATATTTT
>TRBV15|.|TRBJ2-7|medium-sized
CATARTGSSYEQYF
TGTGCCACCGCGCGCACGGGAAGCTCCTACGAGCAGTACTTC